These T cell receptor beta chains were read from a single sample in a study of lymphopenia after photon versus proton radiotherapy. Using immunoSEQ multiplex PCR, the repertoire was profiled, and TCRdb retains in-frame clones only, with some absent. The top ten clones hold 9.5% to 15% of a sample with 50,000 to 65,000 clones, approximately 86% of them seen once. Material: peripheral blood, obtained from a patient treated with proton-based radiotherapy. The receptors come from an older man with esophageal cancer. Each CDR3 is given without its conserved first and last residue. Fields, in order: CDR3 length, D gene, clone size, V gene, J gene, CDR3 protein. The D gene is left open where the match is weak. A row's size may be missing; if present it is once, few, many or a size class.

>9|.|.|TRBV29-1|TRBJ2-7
SVKESYEQY
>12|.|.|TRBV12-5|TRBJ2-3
ASGLGVSTDTQY
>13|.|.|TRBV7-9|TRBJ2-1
ASSLRGNRNNEQF
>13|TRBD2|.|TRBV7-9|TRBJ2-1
ASSPSGSSYNEQF
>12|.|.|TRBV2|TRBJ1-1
ASKGPAVDTEAF
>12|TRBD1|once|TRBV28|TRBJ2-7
ASTQGQARYEQY
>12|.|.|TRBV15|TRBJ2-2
ATSTGQNTGELF
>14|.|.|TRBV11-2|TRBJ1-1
ASSWGQRDKNTEAF
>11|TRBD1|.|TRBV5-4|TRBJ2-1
ATRQGGINEQF
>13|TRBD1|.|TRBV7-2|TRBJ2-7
ASSLILGQGYEQY
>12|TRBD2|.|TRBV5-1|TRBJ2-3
ASNPSGSSYTQY
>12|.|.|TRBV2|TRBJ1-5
ASSGSIPNQPQH
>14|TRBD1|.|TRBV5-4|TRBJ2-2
ASSPRTGLRTGELF
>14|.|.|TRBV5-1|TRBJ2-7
ASSLVGQLVTNEQY
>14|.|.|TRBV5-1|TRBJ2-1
ASSLDERGSYNEQF
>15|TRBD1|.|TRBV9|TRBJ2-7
ASSVGGQGEFPYEQY
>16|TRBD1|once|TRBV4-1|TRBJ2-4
ASSQGAGGFLAKNIQY
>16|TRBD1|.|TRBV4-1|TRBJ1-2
ASSQGQGTTRLNYGYT
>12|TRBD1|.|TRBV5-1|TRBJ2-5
ASSLGQGVVTQY
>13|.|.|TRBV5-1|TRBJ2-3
ASSLDRDTLSTQY
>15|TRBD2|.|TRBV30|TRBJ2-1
AWSYTTSGSSYNEQF
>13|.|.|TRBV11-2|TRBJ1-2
ASSREGHGGYGYT
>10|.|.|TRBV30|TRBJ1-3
AWSGVGNTIY
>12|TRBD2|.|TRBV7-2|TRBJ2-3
ASSQQPGGFAQY
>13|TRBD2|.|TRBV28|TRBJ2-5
ASSGQAGREETQY
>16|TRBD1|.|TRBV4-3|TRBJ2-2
ASSQLPRDREDTGELF
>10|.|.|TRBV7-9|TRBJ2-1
ALPLMDNEQF
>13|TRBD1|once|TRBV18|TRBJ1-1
ASSTTGGKDTEAF
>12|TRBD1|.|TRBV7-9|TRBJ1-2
ASSPRDRDDGYT
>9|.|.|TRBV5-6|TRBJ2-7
ASSLGYEQY
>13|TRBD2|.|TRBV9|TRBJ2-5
ASSMAGTRAETQY
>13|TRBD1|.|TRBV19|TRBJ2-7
ASSGGQGDPYEQY
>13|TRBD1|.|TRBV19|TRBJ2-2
ASRGTGGWTGELF
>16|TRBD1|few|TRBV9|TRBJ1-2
ASGEPGTGFLSHYGYT
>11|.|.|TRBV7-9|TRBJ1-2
ASSLAEVYGYT
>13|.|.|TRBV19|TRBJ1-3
ASTPSPSSGNTIY
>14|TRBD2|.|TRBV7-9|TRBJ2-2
ASSWGGLIRNGELF
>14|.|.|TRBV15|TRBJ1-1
ATSRGFPGLNTEAF
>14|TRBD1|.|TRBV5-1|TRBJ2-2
ASSNSGTGATGELF
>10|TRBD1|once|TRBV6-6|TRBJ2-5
ASSGTGETQY
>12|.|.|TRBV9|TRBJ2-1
ASSVEPEGHEQF
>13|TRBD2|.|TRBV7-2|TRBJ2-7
ASSLGGGLITEQY
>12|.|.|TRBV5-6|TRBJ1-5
ASSLGGSGQPQH
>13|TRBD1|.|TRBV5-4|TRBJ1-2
ASSPGDRGYHGYT
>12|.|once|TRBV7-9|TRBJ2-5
ASSFGTVQETQY
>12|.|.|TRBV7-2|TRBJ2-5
ASSPRARLETQY
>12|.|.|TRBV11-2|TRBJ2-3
ASRLLGATDTQY
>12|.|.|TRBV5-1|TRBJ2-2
ASSLTAGAGELF
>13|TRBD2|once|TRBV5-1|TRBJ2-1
ASSPTGLVFDEQF
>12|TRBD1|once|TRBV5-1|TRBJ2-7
ASSWTGLSYEQY
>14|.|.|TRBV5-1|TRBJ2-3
ASSLVRSGDTDTQY
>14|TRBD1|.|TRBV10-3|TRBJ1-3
AISLGQMSSGNTIY
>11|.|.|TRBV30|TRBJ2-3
AWSLRSTDTQY
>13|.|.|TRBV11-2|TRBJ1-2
ASSSRGGSGYGYT
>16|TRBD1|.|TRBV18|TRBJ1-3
ASSPTRQGTDLGNTIY
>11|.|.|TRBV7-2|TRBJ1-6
ASSLASVSPLH
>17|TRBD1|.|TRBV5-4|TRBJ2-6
ASSLGLRTGDSGANVLT
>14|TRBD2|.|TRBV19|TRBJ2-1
ASSIDPAGGTNEQF